The 18 T cell receptor beta chains given below trace back to one sample, sequenced in a study of tumor-infiltrating lymphocytes in primary liver carcinoma. TCR beta cDNA was reverse-transcribed from about 0.45 ug of total RNA. The reaction used a constant-region primer and ProtoScript II reverse transcriptase. Employing slightly modified ARM-PCR, three nested multiplex PCR rounds were run, and these gave rise to the TCR beta libraries. TRBV1-TRBV30 forward primers paired with a C-beta reverse primer were used in the first two PCR rounds, which ran roughly 9 cycles each. TCRdb redid the calling of the multiplex PCR reads with MiXCR, one entry per CDR3 protein. The sample contains some 87,000 distinct CDR3 sequences, roughly 70% of which appear only once. Unsorted bulk tissue, about 18-31 mg of it, served as the source for co-extraction of RNA and DNA. Material: tumor-adjacent normal liver tissue. These receptor sequences come from a man in his forties with primary liver carcinoma and hepatitis B virus infection.

Note on this clonotype: Just one base apart from a much larger clone, this may be a read error. The V gene is TRBV6-6, the J gene TRBJ2-3; D is undetermined. The CDR3 loop spans 16 amino acids. The germline V and J ends were trimmed by 6 bases and 2 bases, with 18 bases remaining between them. Germline V gene data show CDR1 as MNHNY and CDR2 as SVGAGI (reference sequence). CDR3 nucleotides: TGTGCCAGCAGCCTCTCAACGGGTAGCCCCACAGATACGCAGTATTTT. The encoded protein is CASSLSTGSPTDTQYF.

Ten or more counts support this clonotype. The rearrangement uses TRBV6-5 and TRBJ2-7; TRBD1 agrees at 9 bases. Trimming cost V 4 bases and J 10 bases; bases outside gene matches: 2. The CDR3 length is 11 residues. CDR1 is MNHEY, CDR2 SVGAGI, per germline. The CDR3 bases are TGTGCCAGCAGTTCGGGACAGGGTCAGTACTTC. It specifies CASSSGQGQYF.

The chain recombines TRBV7-9 with TRBJ2-7; D could derive from TRBD1 or TRBD2 (5 bases each). The CDR3 sequence is 12 residues long. Germline V gives CDR1 SEHNR, CDR2 FQNEAQ (reference sequence). The V gene lost 3 bases and the J gene lost 3 bases, with 6 bases spanning the gap. CDR3 residues: CASSLGVYEQYF. CDR3 DNA sequence: TGTGCCAGCAGCTTGGGGGTCTACGAGCAGTACTTC.

With respect to this clonotype: The conserved final phenylalanine or tryptophan is absent from the CDR3, which likely points to a read error. The chain has TRBV11-2 and TRBJ2-2; D is ambiguous. Germline CDR1 is SGHAT and CDR2 is FQNNGV. CDR3 length: 16 residues. Trimming stripped 5 bases from V and 6 bases from J, with 19 bases between. The CDR3 coding sequence is TGTGCCAGCAGCCCACGGGCGAGCAGGATATCCGGGGAGCTGTTTTGT. Translating it yields CASSPRASRISGELFC.

This clonotype occurred many times. V gene TRBV12-3 or TRBV12-4 combines with J gene TRBJ2-2; 8 bases align to TRBD1. V lost 1 base to trimming and J lost 4 bases; unmatched junction nucleotides: 2. This CDR3 is built from 15 residues. The CDR3 nucleotides are TGTGCCAGCAGTTTAGGGACAGGGACCACCGGGGAGCTGTTTTTT. Protein product: CASSLGTGTTGELFF.

The table lists this clonotype with many counts. A much larger clone differs from this one at a single base, so this may be a read error. The chain links TRBV29-1 to TRBJ2-7; 7 bases align to TRBD1. The CDR3 covers 11 residues. The germline V gene encodes CDR1 SQVTM and CDR2 ANQGSEA. The CDR3 spells CSIEGANEQYF. The CDR3 DNA follows: TGCAGCATTGAGGGGGCCAACGAGCAGTACTTC.

This clonotype was counted at least ten times. The DNA of the CDR3 is TGCGCCAGCAGCCAAGGACAGGGGATCTACGAGCAGTACTTC. Amino acids: CASSQGQGIYEQYF. This chain links TRBV4-1 with TRBJ2-7; TRBD1 matches 8 bases. The CDR3 is 14 amino acids. V lost 1 base and J lost 3; bases outside the gene matches: 2. Germline V gene data show CDR1 as MGHRA and CDR2 as YSYEKL.

The count of this clonotype is one. One junction end does not reproduce the germline sequence, and a read error may be involved. The chain uses TRBV6-2 or TRBV6-3 and TRBJ2-7, with a weak D call TRBD2 (9 bases). This CDR3 comprises 19 residues. In germline, CDR1 is MNHEY, CDR2 SVGEGT. The CDR3 DNA reads as TGTGGCAGCAATTCCGGACAGGGAGGGACTAGCTGGAGAACCTACGAGCAGTACTTC. Translated, it gives CGSNSGQGGTSWRTYEQYF.

This chain joins TRBV29-1 and TRBJ2-7, with D possibly matching TRBD2 (5 bases). Germline V lookup: CDR1 SQVTM, CDR2 ANQGSEA. There are 13 residues in the CDR3. CDR3 coding DNA: TGCAGTGTAGGAACTGCGGGCGTCTACGAGCAGTACTTC. The encoded protein is CSVGTAGVYEQYF.

The gene calls are TRBV6-5 and TRBJ1-6; 7 positions match TRBD1. Per germline, CDR1 MNHEY and CDR2 SVGAGI. This CDR3 has 17 residues. V gave up 5 bases and J gave up 7 bases; unmatched junction bases: 14. CDR3 sequence (DNA): TGTGCCAGCAGTCTGCCCACAGGGGCGGGGGCGAATTCACCCCTCCACTTT. Translated: CASSLPTGAGANSPLHF.

A note on this clonotype: A junction boundary mismatches the germline segment, possibly from a read error. V is TRBV2 and J is TRBJ1-4, with D maybe TRBD1 (6 bases). CDR1 is SNHLY and CDR2 is FYNNEI in the germline V gene. The CDR3 sequence is 12 residues long. In DNA, the CDR3 is TGTACCAGCAGTGAAGGGGGTGAAAAACTGTTTTTT. The encoded protein is CTSSEGGEKLFF.

Comment on this clonotype: This is likely a read error, given that the CDR3 carries no conserved phenylalanine or tryptophan at its end. The V call is TRBV11-2, the J call TRBJ2-5; 7 bases map to TRBD2. CDR3 size: 13 residues. Germline V lookup: CDR1 SGHAT, CDR2 FQNNGV. CDR3 nucleotides: TGTGCCGGCAGCGGGGACTTTCAAGAGACCCAGTACTCC. This sequence encodes CAGSGDFQETQYS.

Regarding this clonotype: Germline and junction disagree at one end, which may indicate a read error. J is TRBJ2-2 and V is TRBV29-1; the match to TRBD2 covers 7 bases. The CDR3 sequence is 14 residues long. Looked up from germline, CDR1 is SQVTM and CDR2 is ANQGSEA. CDR3 DNA: TGCAGCGTCCACGGCGGGAGCAGTGGCGGGGAGCTGCTTTTT. Translated, it gives CSVHGGSSGGELLF.

This clonotype has a count of ten or more. The rearrangement uses TRBV6-5 and TRBJ2-4; 15 bases fit TRBD2. Germline CDR1 reads MNHEY; CDR2 reads SVGAGI. The CDR3 has 18 residues. The ends lost 5 bases at V and 2 bases at J; junction bases unmatched: 7. The CDR3 sequence: CASSRGLAGGRSKNIQYF. The DNA for the CDR3 is TGTGCCAGCAGTCGGGGACTAGCGGGAGGTCGATCCAAAAACATTCAGTACTTC.

This clonotype was seen just once. This clone may be a read error of a much larger clone one base away. The V and J genes are TRBV12-3 or TRBV12-4 and TRBJ2-2; no clear D gene. The CDR3 runs to 14 residues. The CDR3 spells CVSGVAYPTGELFF. DNA of the CDR3: TGTGTCAGTGGAGTTGCATACCCAACCGGGGAGCTGTTTTTT.

The chain employs TRBV9 and TRBJ2-7, with D possibly TRBD2 on 5 matching bases. CDR1 SGDLS and CDR2 YYNGEE come from the germline V gene. There are 16 residues in the CDR3. Trimming removed 4 bases from V and 4 bases from J, with 21 bases in between. CDR3 DNA sequence: TGTGCCAGCAGCTTCAATCCGGGAAGTGTGTTTTACGAGCAGTACTTC. The encoded protein is CASSFNPGSVFYEQYF. The full variable domain, with the rest looked up from reference TRBV9 and TRBJ2-7, is DSGVTQTPKHLITATGQRVTLRCSPRSGDLSVYWYQQSLDQGLQFLIQYYNGEERAKGNILERFSAQQFPDLHSELNLSSLELGDSALYFCASSFNPGSVFYEQYFGPGTRLTVT.

This clonotype has at least ten counts. The CDR3, as DNA: TGTGCCAGCAGCTTAGATCTAACAGGGGGAGCCCATGGCTACACCTTC. Translation: CASSLDLTGGAHGYTF. The chain employs TRBV11-2 and TRBJ1-2; the match to TRBD1 covers 8 bases. Losses at the gene ends were 0 bases for V and 6 bases for J; bases not matched to a gene: 9. The CDR3 extends over 16 amino acids. CDR1 and CDR2 from the germline V gene are SGHAT and FQNNGV.

As for this clonotype: The junction does not match germline at one end; this may be a read error. This chain uses TRBV4-1 with TRBJ2-7; D call uncertain. Germline lookup yields CDR1 MGHRA and CDR2 YSYEKL. This CDR3 is built from 15 residues. For the CDR3, the DNA is TGCGCCAGTAGCCAACACAGTGAGAGCTCCTACGAGCAGTACTTC. Protein: CASSQHSESSYEQYF.